This T cell receptor beta chain appears in the sequencing data of a study of T-cell reconstitution after alpha-beta-depleted transplantation in children. This clonotype was counted only a few times. The CDR3 runs to 13 residues. Germline CDR1 SGHRS, CDR2 YFSETQ. The V and J ends lost 4 bases and 2 bases respectively, with 7 bases between them. Unique molecular identifiers were used to barcode this TCRbeta library. TCRdb reprocessed the PCR reads with MiXCR, giving one entry per CDR3 protein. The table lists around 400,000 distinct CDR3 sequences, around 9.9% of them singletons, with 4.5% to 6% in the top ten.

V gene TRBV5-1 combines with J gene TRBJ1-3; D is undetermined. Here the sequenced sample was PBMCs from the stem cell graft donor, taken from the stem cell graft. This TCR was sampled from a human donor who donated a stem cell graft to a child with acute myeloid leukemia. CDR3 bases: TGCGCCAGCAGCCGAACAGCTGGAAACACCATATATTTT. Residues: CASSRTAGNTIYF. The full variable domain, rest sourced from reference TRBV5-1 and TRBJ1-3, is KAGVTQTPRYLIKTRGQQVTLSCSPISGHRSVSWYQQTPGQGLQFLFEYFSETQRNKGNFPGRFSGRQFSNSRSEMNVSTLELGDSALYLCASSRTAGNTIYFGEGSWLTVV.